A selection of T cell receptor beta chains follows, all from one sample in a study of blood T cell repertoires in COVID-19. Repertoires were generated with immunoSEQ multiplex PCR, while TCRdb's copy carries only in-frame clones and drops some. The sample holds around 200,000 clones, roughly 89% seen once. Sample: peripheral blood. The receptors were gathered from a man between 50 and 59 years old with acute or convalescent COVID-19. The CDR3 runs from the conserved cysteine through the conserved F or W. D genes are given only for firm matches. Clone size is not always given. Where it is, it says once, few, many or a class for expanded clones.

clone_size	v_call	j_call	d_call	cdr3_nt	cdr3_aa
-	TRBV7-8	TRBJ1-1	-	TGTGCCAGCGTAAACTACGGGGTGAACACTGAAGCTTTCTTT	CASVNYGVNTEAFF
-	TRBV18	TRBJ1-2	TRBD1	TGTGCCAGCTCAGCCGGGACAGGGCGAGAGTATGGCTACACCTTC	CASSAGTGREYGYTF
-	TRBV13	TRBJ2-1	TRBD1	TGTGCCAGCAGCTTTCCCGGGACAGGGCCGCAGCAGTTCTTC	CASSFPGTGPQQFF
-	TRBV11-1	TRBJ2-1	-	TGTGCCAGCAGCTTGGCGGGACAGCAGTTCTTC	CASSLAGQQFF
few	TRBV12-3/TRBV12-4	TRBJ1-1	-	TGTGCCAGCAGTCCGAGACAGTCTGAAGCTTTCTTT	CASSPRQSEAFF
once	TRBV7-3	TRBJ2-1	TRBD2	TGTGCCAGCAGCTTAAGGTCCGGTTCTGGGGGGGATGAGCAGTTCTTC	CASSLRSGSGGDEQFF
-	TRBV27	TRBJ1-2	-	TGTGCCAGCAGTTTGAGTGGAGGTGAATATGGCTACACCTTC	CASSLSGGEYGYTF
-	TRBV29-1	TRBJ2-3	TRBD2	TGCAGCGTTATGTCTTCCGGCGGGGGACTAGCGGGAGTGAGGGCCCAGAGTACGCAGTATTTT	CSVMSSGGGLAGVRAQSTQYF
-	TRBV3-1/TRBV3-2	TRBJ2-1	TRBD2	TGTGCCAGCAGCCCCGCTAGCCGGGGGGATGAGCAGTTCTTC	CASSPASRGDEQFF
-	TRBV6-1	TRBJ2-7	TRBD1	TGTGCCAGCAGTGTACGACTGGGGGACAGGCCTCAGTTTTTCTACGAGCAGTACTTC	CASSVRLGDRPQFFYEQYF
-	TRBV28	TRBJ1-2	TRBD1	TGTGCCAGCAGTTTTTCGGACAGGGGGTATGGCTACACCTTC	CASSFSDRGYGYTF
once	TRBV18	TRBJ1-5	-	TGTGCCAGCTCACGTTTGACAGCCTGGGGCAATCAGCCCCAGCATTTT	CASSRLTAWGNQPQHF
-	TRBV4-1	TRBJ1-4	TRBD1	TGCGCCAGCAGCCCGATTACAGGGGCGAATGAAAAACTGTTTTTT	CASSPITGANEKLFF
-	TRBV9	TRBJ1-5	-	TGTGCCAGCGGCGCCCACGACAGGCTTACGCAGCCCCAGCATTTT	CASGAHDRLTQPQHF
few	TRBV4-2	TRBJ2-1	TRBD2	TGTGCCAGCAGCCAAGACCGACAGCGGGAGTACAATGAGCAGTTCTTC	CASSQDRQREYNEQFF
-	TRBV4-1	TRBJ1-1	-	TGCGCCAGCAGCCCCGCGGTGGGCAGGACAGAAGCTTTCTTT	CASSPAVGRTEAFF
-	TRBV6-1	TRBJ2-2	-	TGTGCCAGCAGTGAAGATAGGGCAGGGTGGTACACCGGGGAGCTGTTTTTT	CASSEDRAGWYTGELFF
-	TRBV28	TRBJ1-3	-	TGTGCCAGCAGTTTACCCTCCGCTGGAAACACCATATATTTT	CASSLPSAGNTIYF
-	TRBV28	TRBJ2-1	TRBD2	TGTGCCAGCAGCTTTAGCGGGGTAGGGCTCTTGGATGAGCAGTTCTTC	CASSFSGVGLLDEQFF
-	TRBV9	TRBJ2-6	-	TGTGCCAGCAGCGTAGGTCCAGACTCTGGGGCCAACGTCCTGACTTTC	CASSVGPDSGANVLTF
-	TRBV19	TRBJ1-2	-	TGTGCCAGTAAACCCTTTCCGGGTCTTGGCTACACCTTC	CASKPFPGLGYTF
-	TRBV5-1	TRBJ1-3	-	TGCGCCAGCAGGGCCGGGACAAGGGACACCATATATTTT	CASRAGTRDTIYF
-	TRBV11-2	TRBJ2-5	-	TGTGCCAGCAGCTTAATGCGCCAAGAGACCCAGTACTTC	CASSLMRQETQYF
-	TRBV7-6	TRBJ1-6	TRBD1	TGTGCCAGCAGCCTGACAGGGGGCGTTTCACCCCTCCACTTT	CASSLTGGVSPLHF
-	TRBV4-1	TRBJ2-6	-	TGCGCCAGCAGCCAAGGACAGTACTCTGGGGCCAACGTCCTGACTTTC	CASSQGQYSGANVLTF
-	TRBV28	TRBJ1-1	-	TGTGCCAGCAGTCCGATGCAGTTCCATGAAGCTTTCTTT	CASSPMQFHEAFF
-	TRBV11-2	TRBJ1-4	-	TGTGCCAGCAGCTTACACGCCCGAGGTAATGAAAAACTGTTTTTT	CASSLHARGNEKLFF
-	TRBV7-2	TRBJ1-2	TRBD1	TGTGCCAGCAGCAGAAACACAGGGGATTGGGGCTACACCTTC	CASSRNTGDWGYTF
-	TRBV30	TRBJ2-1	TRBD2	TGTGCCCGCCGGAATAGCGGGAGTTTGGATGAGCAGTTCTTC	CARRNSGSLDEQFF
once	TRBV18	TRBJ1-5	-	TGTGCCAGCTCACTCGACAGGTGGAATCAGCCCCAGCATTTT	CASSLDRWNQPQHF
-	TRBV19	TRBJ2-5	-	TGTGCCAGTAGTGAGGGAATCCAAGAGACCCAGTACTTC	CASSEGIQETQYF
-	TRBV4-1	TRBJ1-5	-	TGCGCCAGCAGCCAAGTAGGTTCAGGGAGCAATCAGCCCCAGCATTTT	CASSQVGSGSNQPQHF
-	TRBV19	TRBJ1-1	-	TGTGCCAGCCGAATAGGGGAGGGGATCCCAGAAGCTTTCTTT	CASRIGEGIPEAFF
few	TRBV19	TRBJ2-3	-	TGTGCCAGTAGTCCCTCCCGGGAAGGAGGGGTCACAGATACGCAGTATTTT	CASSPSREGGVTDTQYF
-	TRBV9	TRBJ2-2	-	TGTGCCAGCAGCGTAGTTTCTGTTCGCACCGGGGAGCTGTTTTTT	CASSVVSVRTGELFF
once	TRBV4-2	TRBJ1-2	-	TGTGCCAGCAGCCAAGATCTCGGACAGCACTATGGCTACACCTTC	CASSQDLGQHYGYTF
-	TRBV27	TRBJ1-1	TRBD1	TGTGCCAGCAGCTACAGGGGACAGAACACTGAAGCTTTCTTT	CASSYRGQNTEAFF
-	TRBV5-8	TRBJ1-3	-	TGTGCCAGCAGCTTGGCAGGGCCCGCTGGAAACACCATATATTTT	CASSLAGPAGNTIYF
-	TRBV2	TRBJ1-5	-	TGTGCCAGCAACAGGGCCCTTAGCAATCAGCCCCAGCATTTT	CASNRALSNQPQHF
-	TRBV3-1/TRBV3-2	TRBJ2-3	TRBD1	TGTGCCAGCAGCCAAGACAGGGGGCGCGTAGATACGCAGTATTTT	CASSQDRGRVDTQYF
-	TRBV11-2	TRBJ2-3	TRBD2	TGTGCCAGCAGCTTAGGGCCTAGCGGGAGTTACCACACAGATACGCAGTATTTT	CASSLGPSGSYHTDTQYF
-	TRBV4-3	TRBJ2-3	TRBD2	TGCGCCAGCAGCCAAGATGGAACGGCGGGGGCGCAGTATTTT	CASSQDGTAGAQYF
-	TRBV28	TRBJ1-2	-	TGTGCCAGCAGTTCGGGATATGGCTACACCTTC	CASSSGYGYTF
-	TRBV6-5	TRBJ2-7	TRBD1	TGTGCCAGCAGTCGGGACAGGGGCCACGAGCAGTACTTC	CASSRDRGHEQYF
-	TRBV24-1	TRBJ2-5	TRBD1	TGTGCCACCAGCCAACAGGGGGCCGGTCAAGAGACCCAGTACTTC	CATSQQGAGQETQYF
-	TRBV18	TRBJ1-4	TRBD1	TGTGCCAGCTCACCACCCGGACAGGGTCACCGAAAACTGTTTTTT	CASSPPGQGHRKLFF
few	TRBV15	TRBJ1-3	TRBD1	TGTGCCACCAGCACCTTGACAGGGAGCTCTGGAAACACCATATATTTT	CATSTLTGSSGNTIYF
-	TRBV5-4	TRBJ1-1	-	TGTGCCAGCAGCTTGATGGACAGGAACACTGAAGCTTTCTTT	CASSLMDRNTEAFF
once	TRBV19	TRBJ1-1	-	TGTGCCAGTAGTATAAACATGAACACTGAAGCTTTCTTT	CASSINMNTEAFF